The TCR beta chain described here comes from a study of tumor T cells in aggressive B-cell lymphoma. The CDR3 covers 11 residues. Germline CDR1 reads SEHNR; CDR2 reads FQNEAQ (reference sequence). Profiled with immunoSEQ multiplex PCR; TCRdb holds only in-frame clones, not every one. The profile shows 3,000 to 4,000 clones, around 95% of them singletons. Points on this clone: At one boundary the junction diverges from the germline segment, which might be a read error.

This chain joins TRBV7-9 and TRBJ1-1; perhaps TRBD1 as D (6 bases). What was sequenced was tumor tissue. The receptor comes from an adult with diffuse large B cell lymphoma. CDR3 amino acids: CASKGLGGGDF. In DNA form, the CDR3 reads TGTGCCAGCAAGGGGTTAGGGGGGGGTGACTTT.